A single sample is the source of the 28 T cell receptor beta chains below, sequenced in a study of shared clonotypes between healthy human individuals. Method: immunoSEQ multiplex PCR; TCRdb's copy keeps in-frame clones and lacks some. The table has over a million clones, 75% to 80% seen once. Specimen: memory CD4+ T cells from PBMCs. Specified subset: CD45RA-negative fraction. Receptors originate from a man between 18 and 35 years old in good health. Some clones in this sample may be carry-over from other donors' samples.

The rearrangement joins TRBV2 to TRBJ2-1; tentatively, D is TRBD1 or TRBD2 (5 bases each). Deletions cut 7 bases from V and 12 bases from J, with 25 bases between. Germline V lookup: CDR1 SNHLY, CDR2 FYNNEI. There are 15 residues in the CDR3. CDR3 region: CASTTRSGRRLGQFF. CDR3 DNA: TGTGCCAGCACCACTCGATCGGGACGCAGGTTGGGGCAGTTCTTC.

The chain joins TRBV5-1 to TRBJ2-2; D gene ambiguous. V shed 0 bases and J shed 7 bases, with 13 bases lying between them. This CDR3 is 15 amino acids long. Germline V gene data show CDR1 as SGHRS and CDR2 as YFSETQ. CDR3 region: CASSLAGLGVGELFF. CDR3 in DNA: TGCGCCAGCAGCTTGGCCGGTTTGGGTGTCGGGGAGCTGTTTTTT.

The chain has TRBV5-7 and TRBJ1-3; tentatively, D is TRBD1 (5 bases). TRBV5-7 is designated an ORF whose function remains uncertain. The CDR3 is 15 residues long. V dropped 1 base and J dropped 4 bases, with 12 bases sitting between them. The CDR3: CASSLHRGEGNTIYF. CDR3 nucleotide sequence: TGTGCCAGCAGCTTGCATCGGGGGGAAGGAAACACCATATATTTT.

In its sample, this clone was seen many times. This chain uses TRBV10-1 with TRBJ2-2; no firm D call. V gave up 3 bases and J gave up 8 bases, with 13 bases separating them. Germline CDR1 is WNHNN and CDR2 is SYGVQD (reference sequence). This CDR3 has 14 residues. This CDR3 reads CASSDSGRGGELFF. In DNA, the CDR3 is TGCGCCAGCAGTGACTCCGGCCGAGGTGGGGAGCTGTTTTTT.

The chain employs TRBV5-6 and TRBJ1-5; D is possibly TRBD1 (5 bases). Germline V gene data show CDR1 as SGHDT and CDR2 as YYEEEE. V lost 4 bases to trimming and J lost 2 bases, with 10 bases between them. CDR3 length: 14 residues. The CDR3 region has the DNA TGTGCCAGCAGCAGGGGCTTGGGCAATCAGCCCCAGCATTTT. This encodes CASSRGLGNQPQHF.

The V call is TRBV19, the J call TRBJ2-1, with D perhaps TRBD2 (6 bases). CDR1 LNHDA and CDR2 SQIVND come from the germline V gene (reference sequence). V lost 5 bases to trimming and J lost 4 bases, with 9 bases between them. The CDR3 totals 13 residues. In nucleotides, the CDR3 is TGTGCCAGTAGTCGACTAGGGTACAATGAGCAGTTCTTC. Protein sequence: CASSRLGYNEQFF.

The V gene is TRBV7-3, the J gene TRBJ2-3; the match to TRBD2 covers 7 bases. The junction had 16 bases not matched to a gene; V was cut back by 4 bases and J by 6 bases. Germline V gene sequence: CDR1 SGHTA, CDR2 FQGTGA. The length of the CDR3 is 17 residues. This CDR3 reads CASSSRGSGPAGDTQYF. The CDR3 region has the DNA TGTGCCAGCAGCTCGCGGGGTAGCGGGCCCGCTGGGGATACGCAGTATTTT.

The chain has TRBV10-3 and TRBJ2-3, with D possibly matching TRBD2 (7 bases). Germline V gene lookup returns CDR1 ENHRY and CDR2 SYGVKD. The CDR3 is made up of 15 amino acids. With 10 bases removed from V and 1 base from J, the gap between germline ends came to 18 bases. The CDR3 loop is CATGPGAGGTDTQYF. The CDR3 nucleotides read TGTGCCACCGGGCCGGGGGCGGGAGGCACAGATACGCAGTATTTT.

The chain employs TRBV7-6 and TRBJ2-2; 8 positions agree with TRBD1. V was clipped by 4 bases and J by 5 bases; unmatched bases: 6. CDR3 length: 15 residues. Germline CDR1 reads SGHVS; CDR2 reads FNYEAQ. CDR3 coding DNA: TGTGCCAGCAGCTCACGACAGGGGCGGACCGGGGAGCTGTTTTTT. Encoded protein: CASSSRQGRTGELFF.

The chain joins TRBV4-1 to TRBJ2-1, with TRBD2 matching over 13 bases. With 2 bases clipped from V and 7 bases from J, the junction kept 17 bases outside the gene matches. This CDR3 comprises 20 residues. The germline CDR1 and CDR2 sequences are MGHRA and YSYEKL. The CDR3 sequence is CASSQPFGLAGAGWRNEQFF. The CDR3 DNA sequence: TGCGCCAGCAGCCAACCCTTTGGACTAGCGGGAGCCGGTTGGAGGAATGAGCAGTTCTTC.

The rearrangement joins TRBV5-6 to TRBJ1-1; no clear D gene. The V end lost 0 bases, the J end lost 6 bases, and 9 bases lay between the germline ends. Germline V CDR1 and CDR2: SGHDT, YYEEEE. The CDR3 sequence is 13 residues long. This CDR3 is CASSLGGVAEAFF. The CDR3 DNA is TGTGCCAGCAGCTTGGGCGGGGTGGCTGAAGCTTTCTTT.

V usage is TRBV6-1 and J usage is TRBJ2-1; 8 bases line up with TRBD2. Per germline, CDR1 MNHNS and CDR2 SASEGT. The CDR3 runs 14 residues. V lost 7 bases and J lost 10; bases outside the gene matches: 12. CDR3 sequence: CASTRGGKAGEQFF. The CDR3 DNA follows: TGTGCCAGCACCCGGGGGGGAAAGGCTGGCGAGCAGTTCTTC.

CDR3 DNA: TGTGCCAGTAGTAACGGGGGCTCTGGGGCCAACGTCCTGACTTTC. The encoded protein is CASSNGGSGANVLTF. The V gene is TRBV19, the J gene TRBJ2-6, with D possibly being TRBD2 (6 bases). This CDR3 region has 15 residues. Germline CDR1 reads LNHDA; CDR2 reads SQIVND (reference sequence). Trimming pared 4 bases from V and 0 bases from J, leaving 7 bases between.

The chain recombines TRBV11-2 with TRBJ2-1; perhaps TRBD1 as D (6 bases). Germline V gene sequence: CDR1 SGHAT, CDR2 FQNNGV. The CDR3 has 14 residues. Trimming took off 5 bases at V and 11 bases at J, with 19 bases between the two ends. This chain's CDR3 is CASSRTVGENKQFF. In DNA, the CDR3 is TGTGCCAGCAGCCGGACAGTTGGCGAGAATAAGCAGTTCTTC.

The CDR3 DNA sequence: TGTGCCAGCAGCTCTAAGGGGGGAACCAGCACAGATACGCAGTATTTT. It codes for CASSSKGGTSTDTQYF. This sequence joins TRBV7-9 and TRBJ2-3, with D perhaps matching TRBD1 or TRBD2 (6 bases each). Germline CDR1 is SEHNR and CDR2 is FQNEAQ (reference sequence). Trimming took off 4 bases at V and 0 bases at J, with 14 bases between the two ends. This CDR3 spans 16 amino acids.

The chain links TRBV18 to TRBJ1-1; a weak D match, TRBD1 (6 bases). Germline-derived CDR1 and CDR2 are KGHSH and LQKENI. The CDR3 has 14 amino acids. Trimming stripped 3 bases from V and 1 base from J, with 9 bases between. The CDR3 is CASSPETGNTEAFF. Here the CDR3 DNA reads TGTGCCAGCTCACCGGAGACAGGGAACACTGAAGCTTTCTTT.

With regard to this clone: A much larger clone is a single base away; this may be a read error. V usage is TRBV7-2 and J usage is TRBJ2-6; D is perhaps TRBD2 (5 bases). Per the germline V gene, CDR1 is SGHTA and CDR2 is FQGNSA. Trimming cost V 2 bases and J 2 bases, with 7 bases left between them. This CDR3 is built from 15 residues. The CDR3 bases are TGTGCCAGCAGCTTATTCGGGACTGGGGCCAACGTCCTGACTTTC. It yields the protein CASSLFGTGANVLTF.

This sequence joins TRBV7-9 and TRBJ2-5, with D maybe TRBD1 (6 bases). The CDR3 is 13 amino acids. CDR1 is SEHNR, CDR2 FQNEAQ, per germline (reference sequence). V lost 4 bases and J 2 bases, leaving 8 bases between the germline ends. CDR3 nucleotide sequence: TGTGCCAGCAGCTCCGGACAGCAAGAGACCCAGTACTTC. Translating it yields CASSSGQQETQYF.

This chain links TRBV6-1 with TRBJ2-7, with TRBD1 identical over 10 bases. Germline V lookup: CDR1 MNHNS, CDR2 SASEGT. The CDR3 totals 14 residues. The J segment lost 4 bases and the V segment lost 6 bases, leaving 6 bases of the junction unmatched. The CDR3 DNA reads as TGTGCCAGCAGGGTTGGACAGGGGGGATACGAGCAGTACTTC. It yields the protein CASRVGQGGYEQYF.

CDR3 in amino acids: CAWRARQSRRAFF. In DNA, the CDR3 is TGTGCCTGGAGAGCCAGGCAATCTAGGAGGGCTTTCTTT. The chain is built from TRBV30 and TRBJ1-1; no reliable D call. Germline assignment: CDR1 GTSNPN and CDR2 SVGIG (reference sequence). The CDR3 has 13 residues. The ends were cut back, 3 bases at V and 11 bases at J, with 19 bases in the middle.

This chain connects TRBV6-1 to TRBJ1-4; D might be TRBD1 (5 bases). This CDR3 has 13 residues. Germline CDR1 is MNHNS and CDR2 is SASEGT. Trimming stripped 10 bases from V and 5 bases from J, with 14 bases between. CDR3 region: CATAGTENEKLFF. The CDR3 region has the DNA TGTGCCACCGCCGGGACGGAAAATGAAAAACTGTTTTTT.

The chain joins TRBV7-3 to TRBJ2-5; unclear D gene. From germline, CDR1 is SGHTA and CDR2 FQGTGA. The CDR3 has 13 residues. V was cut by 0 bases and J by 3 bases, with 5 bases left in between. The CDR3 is CASSLTYKETQYF. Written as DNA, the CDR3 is TGTGCCAGCAGCTTAACGTATAAAGAGACCCAGTACTTC.

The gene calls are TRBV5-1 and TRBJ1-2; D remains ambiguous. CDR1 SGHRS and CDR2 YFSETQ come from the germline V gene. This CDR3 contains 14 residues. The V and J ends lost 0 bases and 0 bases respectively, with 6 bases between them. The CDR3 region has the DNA TGCGCCAGCAGCTTGGAGTTAGCTAACTATGGCTACACCTTC. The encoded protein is CASSLELANYGYTF.

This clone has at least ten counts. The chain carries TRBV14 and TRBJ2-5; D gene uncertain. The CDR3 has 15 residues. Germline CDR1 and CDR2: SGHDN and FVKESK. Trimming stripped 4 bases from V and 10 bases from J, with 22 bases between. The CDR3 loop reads CASSPWIDGPRGQYF. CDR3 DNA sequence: TGTGCCAGCAGCCCTTGGATCGACGGACCAAGAGGCCAGTACTTC.

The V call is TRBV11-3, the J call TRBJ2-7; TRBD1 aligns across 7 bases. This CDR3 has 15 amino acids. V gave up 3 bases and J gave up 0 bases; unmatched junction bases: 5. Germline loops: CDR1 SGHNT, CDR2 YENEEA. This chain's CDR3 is CASSLGPGGSYEQYF. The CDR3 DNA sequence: TGTGCCAGCAGCTTGGGTCCAGGGGGCTCCTACGAGCAGTACTTC.

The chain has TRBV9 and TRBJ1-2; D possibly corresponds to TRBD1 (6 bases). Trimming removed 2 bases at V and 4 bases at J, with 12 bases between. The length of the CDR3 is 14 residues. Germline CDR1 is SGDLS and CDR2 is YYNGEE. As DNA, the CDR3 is TGTGCCAGCAGCGTGGTGGGGGCTGCCTATGGCTACACCTTC. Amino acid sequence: CASSVVGAAYGYTF.

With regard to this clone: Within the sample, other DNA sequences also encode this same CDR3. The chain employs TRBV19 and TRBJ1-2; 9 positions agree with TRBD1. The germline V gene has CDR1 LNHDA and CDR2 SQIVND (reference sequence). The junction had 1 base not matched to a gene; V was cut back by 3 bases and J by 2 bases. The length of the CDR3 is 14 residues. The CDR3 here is CASSIGTGNYGYTF. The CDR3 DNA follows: TGTGCCAGTAGTATCGGGACAGGGAACTATGGCTACACCTTC.

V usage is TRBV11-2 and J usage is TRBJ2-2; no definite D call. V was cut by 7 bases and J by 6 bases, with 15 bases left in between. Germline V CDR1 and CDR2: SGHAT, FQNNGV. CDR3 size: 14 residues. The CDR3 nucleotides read TGTGCCAGCAACCCGAGAAGGTTGGCCGGGGAGCTGTTTTTT. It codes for CASNPRRLAGELFF.